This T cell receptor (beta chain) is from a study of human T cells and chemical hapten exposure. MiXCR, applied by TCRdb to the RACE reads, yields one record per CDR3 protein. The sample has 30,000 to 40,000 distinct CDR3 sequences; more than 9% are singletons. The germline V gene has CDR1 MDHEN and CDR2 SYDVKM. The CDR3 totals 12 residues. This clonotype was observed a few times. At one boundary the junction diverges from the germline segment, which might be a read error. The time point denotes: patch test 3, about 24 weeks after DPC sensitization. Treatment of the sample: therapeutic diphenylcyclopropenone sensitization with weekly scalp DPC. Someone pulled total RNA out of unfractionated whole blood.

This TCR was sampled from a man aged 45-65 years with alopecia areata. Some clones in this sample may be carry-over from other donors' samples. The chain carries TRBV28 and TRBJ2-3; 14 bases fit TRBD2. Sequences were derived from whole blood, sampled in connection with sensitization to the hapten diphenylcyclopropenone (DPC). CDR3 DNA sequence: TGCGGGACTAGCGGGAGTGCAGATACGCAGTATTTT. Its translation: CGTSGSADTQYF.